Here is one TCR beta chain with its context. Antigen: not known. The whole isolated RNA underwent reverse transcription, so sequencing captured expressed TCRB transcripts. Generated by immunoSEQ multiplex PCR, the TCRdb table keeps only in-frame clones and is missing some. The table includes some 240,000 clones, 16% detected once. This sample is part of a study of beta chain features in type 1 diabetes. Germline loops: CDR1 SQVTM, CDR2 ANQGSEA. There are 14 residues in the CDR3. V was cut by 4 bases and J by 0 bases, with 12 bases left in between. Study-level findings and limits: Patients with Type 1 diabetes showed moderately but significantly shorter TCRB CDR3s in all four CD4+ subsets. TCRB rearrangement may or may not be influenced by HLA type; here this remained unresolved.

Only one heparinised blood draw was taken per donor, and its volume averaged about 120 mL. Based on CD45RO/CCR7/CD25/CD127/CD95/CD27, CD4+ regulatory, stem cell-like memory, naive and central memory cells were sorted. What was sequenced was naive CD4+ T cells from blood. The sequence was collected from a man aged 30 to 39 with type 1 diabetes. The gene calls are TRBV29-1 and TRBJ1-1; D unresolved. The CDR3: CSVVGERMNTEAFF. CDR3 DNA sequence: TGCAGCGTTGTTGGGGAAAGGATGAACACTGAAGCTTTCTTT. The variable domain in full, completed from reference TRBV29-1 and TRBJ1-1, reads SAVISQKPSRDICQRGTSLTIQCQVDSQVTMMFWYRQQPGQSLTLIATANQGSEATYESGFVIDKFPISRPNLTFSTLTVSNMSPEDSSIYLCSVVGERMNTEAFFGQGTRLTVV.